One sample yielded the 20 T cell receptor beta chains listed below, sequenced in a study of blood T cell repertoires in COVID-19. Some clones are missing from TCRdb's copy, which holds only in-frame ones; the method was immunoSEQ multiplex PCR. The repertoire holds tens of thousands of clones, with 85% as singletons. The sequenced sample consisted of peripheral blood. The receptors derive from a man older than 75 with acute or convalescent COVID-19.

The rearrangement links TRBV30 to TRBJ1-3, with D unclear. Trimming took 0 bases from V and 3 from J, leaving 6 bases between them. Germline CDR1 and CDR2: GTSNPN and SVGIG (reference sequence). The CDR3 length is 13 residues. CDR3 coding DNA: TGTGCCTGGAGTGTTCCGGGTGGAAACACCATATATTTT. Residues: CAWSVPGGNTIYF. The full variable domain, with the rest looked up from reference TRBV30 and TRBJ1-3, is SQTIHQWPATLVQPVGSPLSLECTVEGTSNPNLYWYRQAAGRGLQLLFYSVGIGQISSEVPQNLSASRPQDRQFILSSKKLLLSDSGFYLCAWSVPGGNTIYFGEGSWLTVV.

Only a few counts were recorded for this clone. The rearrangement uses TRBV4-1 and TRBJ1-1; D may be TRBD1 (6 bases). Trimming pared 2 bases from V and 5 bases from J, leaving 15 bases between. The length of the CDR3 is 15 residues. CDR1 MGHRA and CDR2 YSYEKL come from the germline V gene. The CDR3: CASSQQTGHWTEAFF. In DNA, the CDR3 is TGCGCCAGCAGCCAACAGACAGGTCATTGGACTGAAGCTTTCTTT.

V is TRBV6-5 and J is TRBJ1-3; 9 bases map to TRBD1. The CDR3 spans 14 residues. V lost 6 bases and J lost 3; bases outside the gene matches: 3. Germline V gene sequence: CDR1 MNHEY, CDR2 SVGAGI. The chain's CDR3 is CASRPGQGGNTIYF. Here the CDR3 DNA reads TGTGCCAGCAGGCCGGGACAGGGTGGAAACACCATATATTTT.

This chain connects TRBV24-1 to TRBJ2-1, with 8 nucleotides matching TRBD2. This CDR3 is built from 16 residues. Germline trimming cut 6 bases from V and 4 bases from J; bases unmatched to any gene: 10. Germline V CDR1 and CDR2: KGHDR, SFDVKD. CDR3 sequence reads: CATSTPAGVGYNEQFF. In nucleotides, the CDR3 is TGTGCCACCAGTACTCCAGCGGGAGTGGGGTACAATGAGCAGTTCTTC.

In DNA, the CDR3 is TGTGCCAGCAGTTACTCGTCCGTTCCGCAGGGTGCAGATACGCAGTATTTT. Its translation is CASSYSSVPQGADTQYF. V is TRBV6-2 or TRBV6-3 and J is TRBJ2-3, with D perhaps matching TRBD1 (5 bases). This CDR3 is built from 17 residues. V was shortened by 0 bases and J by 4 bases, with 17 bases between the two germline ends. Germline values: CDR1 MNHEY, CDR2 SVGEGT.

For this clone: This sample includes further DNA sequences coding for the same CDR3. The J gene is TRBJ2-7, the V gene TRBV18; D call uncertain. Germline-derived CDR1 and CDR2 are KGHSH and LQKENI. Trimming cost V 1 base and J 1 base, with 8 bases left between them. The CDR3 has 14 residues. The CDR3 loop is CASSPLPDSYEQYF. CDR3 sequence (DNA): TGTGCCAGCTCACCACTCCCAGATTCCTACGAGCAGTACTTC.

This chain joins TRBV30 and TRBJ1-1; no clear D gene. This CDR3 spans 11 amino acids. CDR1 is GTSNPN, CDR2 SVGIG, per germline (reference sequence). Trimming pared 1 base from V and 6 bases from J, leaving 6 bases between. In DNA form, the CDR3 reads TGTGCCTGGAGTGCGAGTCCTGAAGCTTTCTTT. Translated, it gives CAWSASPEAFF.

This rearrangement joins TRBV10-3 to TRBJ1-2; tentatively, D is TRBD1 (5 bases). Trimming took 3 bases from V and 4 from J, leaving 15 bases between them. The CDR3 spans 15 residues. Germline CDR1 reads ENHRY; CDR2 reads SYGVKD. The CDR3 DNA reads TGTGCCATCAGTGATGCGGGGGAGGGAAGCTATGGCTACACCTTC. It yields the protein CAISDAGEGSYGYTF.

This chain uses TRBV19 with TRBJ2-3; TRBD1 is a possible D gene (5 bases). V was cut by 2 bases and J by 1 base, with 10 bases left in between. The CDR3 spans 15 residues. The germline gives CDR1 LNHDA, CDR2 SQIVND (reference sequence). The CDR3 region is CASSIRGEGTDTQYF. In nucleotides, the CDR3 is TGTGCCAGTAGTATAAGGGGCGAGGGCACAGATACGCAGTATTTT.

This chain links TRBV29-1 with TRBJ2-2, with D perhaps TRBD1 (6 bases). The CDR3 is made up of 14 amino acids. Per germline, CDR1 SQVTM and CDR2 ANQGSEA. With 3 bases removed from V and 5 bases from J, the gap between germline ends came to 13 bases. In DNA, the CDR3 is TGCAGCGTTGAGCAACAGGGAAGAACCGGGGAGCTGTTTTTT. As protein: CSVEQQGRTGELFF.

The gene calls are TRBV24-1 and TRBJ2-7, with 7 bases lining up with TRBD1. The CDR3 totals 14 residues. Germline CDR1 and CDR2: KGHDR and SFDVKD. V lost 4 bases to trimming and J lost 6 bases; unmatched junction nucleotides: 8. CDR3 loop: CATSDPGQQGEQYF. In nucleotides, the CDR3 is TGTGCCACCAGTGACCCGGGACAGCAGGGCGAGCAGTACTTC.

The chain recombines TRBV5-1 with TRBJ1-5; 9 nucleotides match TRBD1. The CDR3 totals 15 residues. The ends lost 4 bases at V and 7 bases at J; junction bases unmatched: 9. Germline values: CDR1 SGHRS, CDR2 YFSETQ. The CDR3 reads CASSPSTGGNQPQHF. The CDR3 DNA is TGCGCCAGCAGCCCATCGACAGGGGGAAACCAGCCCCAGCATTTT.

The chain links TRBV5-4 to TRBJ1-2, with D maybe TRBD1 (6 bases). V was pared by 3 bases and J by 2 bases, with 11 bases between. The CDR3 is made up of 14 amino acids. Germline V gene data show CDR1 as SGHNT and CDR2 as YYREEE (reference sequence). CDR3 nucleotides: TGTGCCAGCAGCTCGGGACAAGAGAACTATGGCTACACCTTC. Translated: CASSSGQENYGYTF.

Of note for this clone: An end of the junction does not agree with germline; a read error may underlie this. The chain recombines TRBV5-1 with TRBJ2-3; 7 bases fit TRBD1. Germline V gene data show CDR1 as SGHRS and CDR2 as YFSETQ. The CDR3 consists of 13 residues. CDR3 region: CASSLKGAGGVGF. In nucleotides, the CDR3 is TGCGCCAGCAGCTTGAAGGGCGCAGGGGGTGTAGGTTTT.

V gene TRBV5-1 combines with J gene TRBJ2-5, with D possibly TRBD1 on 6 matching bases. Germline lookup yields CDR1 SGHRS and CDR2 YFSETQ. Trimming left V 3 bases short and J 0 bases short, with 15 bases between. The CDR3 extends over 16 amino acids. The CDR3 nucleotides are TGCGCCAGCAGCTCCTTGACAGGCCAGTACCAAGAGACCCAGTACTTC. Translating it yields CASSSLTGQYQETQYF.

The chain combines TRBV6-6 with TRBJ2-1, with TRBD1 identical over 9 bases. The CDR3 contains 16 residues. The trim removed 5 bases at V and 7 bases at J, leaving 12 bases unmatched. Per germline, CDR1 MNHNY and CDR2 SVGAGI (reference sequence). CDR3 DNA: TGTGCCAGCAGTCAGGACAGGGGTAGGATATTGAATGAGCAGTTCTTC. It codes for CASSQDRGRILNEQFF.

This clone occurred once. The chain uses TRBV24-1 and TRBJ2-7, with TRBD2 matching over 13 bases. CDR3 length: 16 amino acids. Trimming took 4 bases from V and 3 from J; bases not matched to a gene: 5. Germline V gene lookup returns CDR1 KGHDR and CDR2 SFDVKD. In nucleotides, the CDR3 is TGTGCCACCAGTGACCCGGGACTAGCGGGGAACTACGAGCAGTACTTC. Translated, it gives CATSDPGLAGNYEQYF.

The chain combines TRBV2 with TRBJ2-2, with unresolved D. Germline loops: CDR1 SNHLY, CDR2 FYNNEI. The CDR3 is 15 residues long. V lost 6 bases and J lost 1, with 12 bases in between. The CDR3 sequence: CASSYSPGNTGELFF. Here the CDR3 DNA reads TGTGCCAGCAGCTACAGCCCAGGGAACACCGGGGAGCTGTTTTTT.

The chain recombines TRBV19 with TRBJ1-2, with 9 bases identical to TRBD1. Germline lookup yields CDR1 LNHDA and CDR2 SQIVND (reference sequence). The CDR3 has 16 residues. V was clipped by 3 bases and J by 2 bases; unmatched bases: 7. DNA for the CDR3: TGTGCCAGTAGTATTCCCCTAGGACAGGGGAACTATGGCTACACCTTC. Its translation: CASSIPLGQGNYGYTF.

This chain connects TRBV6-5 to TRBJ2-2; 7 positions match TRBD1. This CDR3 has 15 amino acids. Germline-derived CDR1 and CDR2 are MNHEY and SVGAGI. The V segment lost 9 bases and the J segment 4 bases; nucleotides outside the gene matches: 11. Written as DNA, the CDR3 is TGTGCCAGTACACAGGGGTCCGGAGGCACCGGGGAGCTGTTTTTT. As protein: CASTQGSGGTGELFF.